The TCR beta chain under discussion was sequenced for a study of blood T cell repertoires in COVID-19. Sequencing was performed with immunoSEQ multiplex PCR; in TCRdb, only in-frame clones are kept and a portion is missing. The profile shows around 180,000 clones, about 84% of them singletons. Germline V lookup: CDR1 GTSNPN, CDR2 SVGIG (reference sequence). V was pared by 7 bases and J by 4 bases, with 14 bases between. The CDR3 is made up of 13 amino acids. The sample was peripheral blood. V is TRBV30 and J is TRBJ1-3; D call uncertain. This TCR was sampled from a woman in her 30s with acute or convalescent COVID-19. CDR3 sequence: CASVGTGGNTIYF. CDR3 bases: TGTGCCTCCGTTGGTACGGGAGGAAACACCATATATTTT.